This entry concerns a single T cell receptor (beta chain). The antigen is not known. This sample stems from a study of CD8+ T cells in alopecia areata. Germline CDR1 reads SGHRS; CDR2 reads YFSETQ. The germline V and J ends were trimmed by 2 bases and 6 bases, with 11 bases remaining between them. The CDR3 sequence is 14 residues long. Following extraction, RNA underwent reverse transcription to cDNA, which served as the sequencing template. TCRdb's table, derived via immunoSEQ multiplex PCR, lists solely in-frame clones and lacks some. Found here are under 150,000 clones, roughly 50% of them singletons; the top ten hold about 10%. Those with alopecia areata gave lesional scalp punch biopsies and peripheral blood. Points from the study as a whole: Researchers report lesional scalp, most notably alopecia totalis/universalis, outstripped normal scalp in clonality. Possibly as an HLA-related effect, TCR sharing across patients appeared less clear than in mice.

The source of this sequence is a human donor with alopecia areata. The sequenced sample was NKG2D-low CD8+ T cells sorted from blood. The V and J genes are TRBV5-1 and TRBJ2-2; D remains unclear. The CDR3 DNA reads as TGCGCCAGCAGCTTAACCCCGCGCGCCGGGGAGCTGTTTTTT. It yields the protein CASSLTPRAGELFF.